These T cell receptor beta chains were read from a single sample in a study of early stage breast cancer tumors. TCRdb's copy holds only in-frame clones and misses some; the assay was immunoSEQ multiplex PCR. Of roughly 40,000 clones in the sample, 55% to 75% were seen once. Sample: blood. These receptors were obtained from a person aged 45-60 years with breast cancer. Both conserved end residues are trimmed from each CDR3. The order of the fields is V gene, J gene, CDR3 protein.

TRBV2	TRBJ2-7	ASRALQGASYEQY
TRBV7-9	TRBJ1-2	ASSSRKDRGHTGYT
TRBV7-8	TRBJ1-2	ASSSYSGQGNGYT
TRBV19	TRBJ2-4	ASRDPTATKNIQY
TRBV5-1	TRBJ2-1	ASSRGGEVNNEQF
TRBV28	TRBJ1-5	ASRTDRAGQPQH
TRBV28	TRBJ2-1	ASTPGGASREQF
TRBV14	TRBJ1-1	ASSRRQGYTEAF
TRBV19	TRBJ1-1	ASSMDARTGGMNTEAF
TRBV5-1	TRBJ2-5	ASSFELSGGAFIETQY
TRBV29-1	TRBJ2-3	SVDLGTSTDTQY
TRBV15	TRBJ2-1	ATSRLGDKGNEQF
TRBV14	TRBJ1-2	ASSQGTGGLYGYT
TRBV5-1	TRBJ1-2	ASSPDSTYGYT
TRBV7-2	TRBJ1-1	ASRLSSLDTEAF
TRBV7-9	TRBJ2-7	ASSLGTSGSLAYEQY
TRBV28	TRBJ2-7	ASSSGLAGVYD
TRBV7-2	TRBJ2-3	ASSHPAGGISTDTQY
TRBV19	TRBJ2-4	ASSQRRRLAKNIQY
TRBV7-9	TRBJ2-2	ASSPPRGFGTGELF
TRBV10-3	TRBJ2-5	AIATSGREGETQY
TRBV6-5	TRBJ2-1	ASSSNIPGSYNEQF
TRBV29-1	TRBJ2-1	SVDYDYNEQF
TRBV11-3	TRBJ1-1	ASSLVGQGGTEAF
TRBV7-2	TRBJ1-2	ASSIEGTGGYT
TRBV5-6	TRBJ1-2	ASSWPLLGQGNSGGYT
TRBV6-1	TRBJ2-7	ASSKGGQGSYEQY